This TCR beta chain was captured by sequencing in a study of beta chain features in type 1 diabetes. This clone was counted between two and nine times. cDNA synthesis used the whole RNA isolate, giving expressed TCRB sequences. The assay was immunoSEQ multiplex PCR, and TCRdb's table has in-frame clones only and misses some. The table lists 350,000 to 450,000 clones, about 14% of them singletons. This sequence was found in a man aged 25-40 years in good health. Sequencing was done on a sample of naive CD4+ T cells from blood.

CDR3 region: CASSVGGVANYGYTF. DNA of the CDR3: TGTGCCAGCAGCGTCGGAGGTGTAGCTAACTATGGCTACACCTTC. This chain links TRBV9 with TRBJ1-2; the D is unclear. This CDR3 has 15 residues. V was cut by 2 bases and J by 0 bases, with 11 bases left in between. CDR1 and CDR2 from the germline V gene are SGDLS and YYNGEE.